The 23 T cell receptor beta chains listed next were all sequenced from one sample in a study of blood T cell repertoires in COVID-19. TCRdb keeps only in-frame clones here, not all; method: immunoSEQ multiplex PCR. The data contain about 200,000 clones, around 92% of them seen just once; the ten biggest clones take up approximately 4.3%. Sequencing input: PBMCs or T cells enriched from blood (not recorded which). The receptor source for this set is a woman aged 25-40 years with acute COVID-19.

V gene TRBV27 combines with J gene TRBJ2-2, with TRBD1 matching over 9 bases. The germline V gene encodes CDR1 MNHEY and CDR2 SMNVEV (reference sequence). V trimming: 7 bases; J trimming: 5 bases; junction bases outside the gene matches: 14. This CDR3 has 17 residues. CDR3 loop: CASTDRGKPAGTGELFF. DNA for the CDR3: TGTGCCAGCACCGACAGGGGGAAACCGGCGGGGACCGGGGAGCTGTTTTTT.

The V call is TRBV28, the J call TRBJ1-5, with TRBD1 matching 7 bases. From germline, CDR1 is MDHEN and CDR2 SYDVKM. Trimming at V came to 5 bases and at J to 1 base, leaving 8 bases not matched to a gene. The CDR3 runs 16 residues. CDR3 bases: TGTGCCAGCAGTACCCTCCCGACAGGGAGCAATCAGCCCCAGCATTTT. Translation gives CASSTLPTGSNQPQHF.

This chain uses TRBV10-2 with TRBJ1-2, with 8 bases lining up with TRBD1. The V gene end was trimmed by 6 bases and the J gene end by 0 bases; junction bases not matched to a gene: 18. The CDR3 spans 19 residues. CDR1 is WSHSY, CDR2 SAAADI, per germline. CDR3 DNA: TGCGCCAGCAGCGAACGGACAGGGCCAAGGGATTTAACTAACTATGGCTACACCTTC. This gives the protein CASSERTGPRDLTNYGYTF.

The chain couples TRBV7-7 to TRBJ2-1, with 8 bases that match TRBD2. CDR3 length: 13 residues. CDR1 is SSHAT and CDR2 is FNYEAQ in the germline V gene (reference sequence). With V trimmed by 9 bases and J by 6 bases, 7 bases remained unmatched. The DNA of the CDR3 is TGTGCCAGAGAGGGACTAGTCGGCAATGAGCAGTTCTTC. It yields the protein CAREGLVGNEQFF.

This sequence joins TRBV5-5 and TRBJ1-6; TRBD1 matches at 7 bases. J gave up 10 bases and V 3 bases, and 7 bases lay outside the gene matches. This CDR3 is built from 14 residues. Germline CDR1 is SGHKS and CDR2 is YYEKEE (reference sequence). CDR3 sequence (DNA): TGTGCCAGCAGCTCGATACACAGGGGCTCACCCCTCCACTTT. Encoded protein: CASSSIHRGSPLHF.

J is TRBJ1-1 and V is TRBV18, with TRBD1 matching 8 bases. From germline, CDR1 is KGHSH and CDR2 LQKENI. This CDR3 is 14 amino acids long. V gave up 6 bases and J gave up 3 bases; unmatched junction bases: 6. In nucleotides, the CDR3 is TGTGCCAGCTCGCGACAACAGGGGGACACTGAAGCTTTCTTT. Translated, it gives CASSRQQGDTEAFF.

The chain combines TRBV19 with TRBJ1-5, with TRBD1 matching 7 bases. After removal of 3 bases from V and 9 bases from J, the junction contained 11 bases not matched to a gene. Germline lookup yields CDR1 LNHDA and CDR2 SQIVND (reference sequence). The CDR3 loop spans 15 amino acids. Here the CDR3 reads CASSIRDSVTRPQHF. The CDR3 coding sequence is TGTGCCAGTAGTATCCGGGACAGCGTCACCCGGCCCCAGCATTTT.

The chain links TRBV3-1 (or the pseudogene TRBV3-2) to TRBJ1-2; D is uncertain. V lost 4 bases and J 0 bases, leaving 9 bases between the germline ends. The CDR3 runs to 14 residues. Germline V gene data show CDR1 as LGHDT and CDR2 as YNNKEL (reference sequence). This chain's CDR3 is CASSPHRPNYGYTF. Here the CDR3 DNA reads TGTGCCAGCAGCCCCCACAGACCTAACTATGGCTACACCTTC.

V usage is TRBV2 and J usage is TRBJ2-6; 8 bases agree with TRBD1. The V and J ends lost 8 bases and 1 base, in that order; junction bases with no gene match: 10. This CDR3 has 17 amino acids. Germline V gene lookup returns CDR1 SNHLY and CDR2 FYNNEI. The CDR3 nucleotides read TGTGCCAGCCGATCCGGGACAGGAAGGTCTGGGGCCAACGTCCTGACTTTC. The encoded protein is CASRSGTGRSGANVLTF.

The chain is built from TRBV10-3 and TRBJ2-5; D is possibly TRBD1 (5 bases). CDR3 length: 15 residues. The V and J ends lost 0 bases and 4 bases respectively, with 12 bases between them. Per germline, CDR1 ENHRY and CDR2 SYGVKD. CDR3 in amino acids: CAISESGQGRETQYF. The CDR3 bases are TGTGCCATCAGTGAGTCAGGTCAGGGAAGAGAGACCCAGTACTTC.

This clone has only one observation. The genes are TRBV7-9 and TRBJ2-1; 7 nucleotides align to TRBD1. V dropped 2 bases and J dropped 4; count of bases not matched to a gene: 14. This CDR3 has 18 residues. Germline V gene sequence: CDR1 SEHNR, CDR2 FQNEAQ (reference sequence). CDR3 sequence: CASSLLLRQGIPYNEQFF. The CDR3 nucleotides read TGTGCCAGCAGCTTATTACTGAGACAGGGTATCCCTTACAATGAGCAGTTCTTC.

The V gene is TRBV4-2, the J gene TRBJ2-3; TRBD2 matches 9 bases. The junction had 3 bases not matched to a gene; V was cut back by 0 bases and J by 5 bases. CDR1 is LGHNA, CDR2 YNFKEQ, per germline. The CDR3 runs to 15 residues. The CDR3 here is CASSQERGGVDTQYF. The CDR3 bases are TGTGCCAGCAGCCAAGAGCGGGGGGGCGTAGATACGCAGTATTTT.

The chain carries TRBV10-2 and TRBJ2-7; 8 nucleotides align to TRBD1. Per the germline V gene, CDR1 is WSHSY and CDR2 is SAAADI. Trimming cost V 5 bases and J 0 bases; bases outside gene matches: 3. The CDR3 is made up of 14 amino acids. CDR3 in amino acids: CASSLTGVSYEQYF. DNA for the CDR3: TGCGCCAGCAGTTTGACAGGGGTCTCCTACGAGCAGTACTTC.

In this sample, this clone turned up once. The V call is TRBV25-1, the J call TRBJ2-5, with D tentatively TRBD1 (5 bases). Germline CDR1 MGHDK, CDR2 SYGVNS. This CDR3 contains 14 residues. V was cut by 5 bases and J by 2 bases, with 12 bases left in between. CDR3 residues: CASSLDRNQETQYF. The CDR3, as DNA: TGTGCCAGCAGTCTAGACAGAAATCAAGAGACCCAGTACTTC. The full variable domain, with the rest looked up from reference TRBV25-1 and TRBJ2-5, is EADIYQTPRYLVIGTGKKITLECSQTMGHDKMYWYQQDPGMELHLIHYSYGVNSTEKGDLSSESTVSRIRTEHFPLTLESARPSHTSQYLCASSLDRNQETQYFGPGTRLLVL.

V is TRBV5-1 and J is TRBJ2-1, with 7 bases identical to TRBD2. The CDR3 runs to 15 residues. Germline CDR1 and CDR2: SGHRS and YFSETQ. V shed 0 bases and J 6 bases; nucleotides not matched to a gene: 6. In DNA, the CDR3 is TGCGCCAGCAGCTTGGGGGGAGGGAAGGGCAATGAGCAGTTCTTC. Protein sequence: CASSLGGGKGNEQFF.

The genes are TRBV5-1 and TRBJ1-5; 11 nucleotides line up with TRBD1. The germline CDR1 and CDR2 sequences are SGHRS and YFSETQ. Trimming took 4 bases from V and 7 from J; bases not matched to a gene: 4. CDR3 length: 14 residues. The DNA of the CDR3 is TGCGCCAGCAGCCTCGGGACAGGGGGACAGCCCCAGCATTTT. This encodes CASSLGTGGQPQHF. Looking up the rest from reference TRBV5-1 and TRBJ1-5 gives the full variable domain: KAGVTQTPRYLIKTRGQQVTLSCSPISGHRSVSWYQQTPGQGLQFLFEYFSETQRNKGNFPGRFSGRQFSNSRSEMNVSTLELGDSALYLCASSLGTGGQPQHFGDGTRLSIL.

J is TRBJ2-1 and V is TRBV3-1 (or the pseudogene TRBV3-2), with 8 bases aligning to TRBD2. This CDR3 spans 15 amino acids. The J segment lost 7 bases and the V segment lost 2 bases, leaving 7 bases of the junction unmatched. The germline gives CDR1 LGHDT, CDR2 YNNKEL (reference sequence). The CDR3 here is CASSQFGGGGNEQFF. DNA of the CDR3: TGTGCCAGCAGCCAATTCGGGGGGGGAGGTAATGAGCAGTTCTTC.

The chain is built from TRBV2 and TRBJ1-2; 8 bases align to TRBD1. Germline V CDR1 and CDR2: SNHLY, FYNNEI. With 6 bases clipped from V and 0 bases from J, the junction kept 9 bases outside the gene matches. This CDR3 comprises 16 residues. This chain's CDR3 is CASSPQGAEANYGYTF. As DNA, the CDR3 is TGTGCCAGCAGCCCCCAGGGGGCGGAGGCTAACTATGGCTACACCTTC. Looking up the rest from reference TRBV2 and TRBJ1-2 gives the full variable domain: EPEVTQTPSHQVTQMGQEVILRCVPISNHLYFYWYRQILGQKVEFLVSFYNNEISEKSEIFDDQFSVERPDGSNFTLKIRSTKLEDSAMYFCASSPQGAEANYGYTFGSGTRLTVV.

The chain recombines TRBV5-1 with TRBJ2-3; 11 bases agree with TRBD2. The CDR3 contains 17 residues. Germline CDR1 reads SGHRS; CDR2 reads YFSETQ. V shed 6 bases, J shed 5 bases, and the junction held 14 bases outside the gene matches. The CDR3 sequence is CASNPHATSGVGDTQYF. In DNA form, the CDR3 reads TGCGCCAGCAACCCCCATGCGACTAGCGGGGTGGGAGATACGCAGTATTTT.

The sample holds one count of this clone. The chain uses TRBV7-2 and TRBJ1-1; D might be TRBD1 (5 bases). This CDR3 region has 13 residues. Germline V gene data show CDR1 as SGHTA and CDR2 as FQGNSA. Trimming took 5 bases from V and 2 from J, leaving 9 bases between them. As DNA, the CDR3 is TGTGCCAGCAGCCGGGGGTCCAACACTGAAGCTTTCTTT. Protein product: CASSRGSNTEAFF.

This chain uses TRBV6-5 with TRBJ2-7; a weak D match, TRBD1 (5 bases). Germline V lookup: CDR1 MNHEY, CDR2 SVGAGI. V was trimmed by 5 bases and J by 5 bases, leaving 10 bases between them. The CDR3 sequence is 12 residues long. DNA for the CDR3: TGTGCCAGCAGTCGGGTAGGGGACGAGCAGTACTTC. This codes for CASSRVGDEQYF.

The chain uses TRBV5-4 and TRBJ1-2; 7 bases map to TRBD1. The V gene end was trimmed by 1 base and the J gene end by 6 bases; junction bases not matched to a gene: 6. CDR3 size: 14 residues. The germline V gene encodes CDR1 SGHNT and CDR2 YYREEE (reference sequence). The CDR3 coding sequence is TGTGCCAGCAGCTTGACGGGGACAGATGATGGCTACACCTTC. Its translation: CASSLTGTDDGYTF. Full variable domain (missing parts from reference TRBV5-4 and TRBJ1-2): ETGVTQSPTHLIKTRGQQVTLRCSSQSGHNTVSWYQQALGQGPQFIFQYYREEENGRGNFPPRFSGLQFPNYSSELNVNALELDDSALYLCASSLTGTDDGYTFGSGTRLTVV.

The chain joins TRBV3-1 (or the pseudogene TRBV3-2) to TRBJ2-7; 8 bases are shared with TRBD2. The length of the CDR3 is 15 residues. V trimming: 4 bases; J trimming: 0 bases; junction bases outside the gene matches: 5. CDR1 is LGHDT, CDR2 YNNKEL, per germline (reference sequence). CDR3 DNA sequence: TGTGCCAGCAGCCTCCGCGGGGGGAGCTCCTACGAGCAGTACTTC. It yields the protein CASSLRGGSSYEQYF.